The clone carrying this TCR beta chain was counted between two and nine times. Its specificity is unknown. Unique molecular identifiers were built into the TCRbeta library. TCRdb reprocessed the PCR reads with MiXCR, giving one entry per CDR3 protein. The table shows 400,000 to 450,000 distinct CDR3 sequences, with around 46% occurring only once. The data stem from a study of T-cell reconstitution after alpha-beta-depleted transplantation in children. Findings of the study overall: At the one-year point after transplant, T-cell counts and TCRbeta diversity were found to come mostly from T cells that had been newly produced.

The CDR3 runs to 13 residues. CDR1 is DFQATT and CDR2 is SNEGSKA in the germline V gene (reference sequence). The V segment lost 6 bases and the J segment 6 bases; nucleotides outside the gene matches: 7. Material: PBMCs, obtained before TCRalphabeta/CD19-depleted stem cell transplant. The origin of this receptor is a girl aged 2-10 years with aplastic anemia, due to receive a stem cell transplant. The chain combines TRBV20-1 with TRBJ2-7, with 11 positions matching TRBD2. CDR3: CSAHLAGGIEQYF. As DNA, the CDR3 is TGCAGTGCACACCTAGCGGGGGGAATCGAGCAGTACTTC.